This T cell receptor (beta chain) was retrieved from a study of molecular identifiers for immune sequencing clone quantification. Study observations and caveats: Jurkat TCR RNA from one cell was spiked into some 1 million naive cells, and it was reportedly detectable there.

This clonotype was observed many times. The antigen is undetermined. Germline V gene sequence: CDR1 SGHDN, CDR2 FVKESK. V was clipped by 3 bases and J by 1 base, with 9 bases between them. CDR3 length equals 14 residues. Via MiXCR, TCRdb re-called the PCR reads, giving one row per CDR3 protein. Here the sample spans 60,000 to 65,000 distinct CDR3 sequences, about 19% being singletons. This clonotype originated in a human donor in good health. Some libraries in this study had Jurkat cell RNA spiked in. The specimen sequenced was naive CD8+ T cells from blood, with Jurkat cell RNA spiked in. Regarding subset: FACS-sorted CD8+CD4-CCR7+CD45RA+ naive T cells. V gene TRBV14 combines with J gene TRBJ2-5; D not certain. The CDR3 sequence is CASSQYGPQETQYF. CDR3 nucleotide sequence: TGTGCCAGCAGCCAGTATGGGCCCCAAGAGACCCAGTACTTC.